This TCR beta chain was recovered during a study of T cells in localized non-small cell lung cancer. Repertoires were generated with immunoSEQ multiplex PCR, while TCRdb's copy carries only in-frame clones and drops some. Of 55,000 to 75,000 clones listed, 85% to 90% are singletons. As regards this clone: Its antigen is not known.

General study findings and limits: Only one tumor region was sequenced, so heterogeneity remains possible. Longer overall survival was seen with higher T cell density measured in blood. Peak T cell clonality was found in uninvolved adjacent lung, exceeding tumor. Adjacent lung held a median roughly 56 of the top 100 tumor clones.

The TCR comes from a male donor aged 60 or over with stage III squamous cell lung carcinoma. The sequences come from peripheral blood, collected before any cancer treatment.

The CDR3 DNA reads as TGTGCCTGGGGCAAGGGGGCTGGAAACACCATATATTTT. Translation: CAWGKGAGNTIYF. The rearrangement joins TRBV30 to TRBJ1-3, with TRBD1 as a possible D gene (6 bases). CDR1 GTSNPN and CDR2 SVGIG come from the germline V gene (reference sequence). This CDR3 has 13 amino acids. V dropped 5 bases and J dropped 2 bases, with 10 bases sitting between them.